The next 4 T cell receptor beta chains were all read from a single sample in a study of Ad26.COV2.S vaccination and SARS-CoV-2 variants. Assay: immunoSEQ multiplex PCR; the TCRdb copy retains only in-frame clones and omits some. The repertoire consists of 300,000 to 400,000 clones, with around 89% occurring once and the leading ten covering 6.4%. This sample's treatment: 15 to 20 received Ad26.COV2.S at low or high dose, single or two shots; about five received placebo; per-sample allocation not given. The investigators took samples on day 63 after the first vaccine or placebo injection. The sample consisted of peripheral blood, taken in a trial of Ad26.COV2.S vaccine versus placebo. These receptors were obtained from a person aged 18-60 years who received the Ad26.COV2.S COVID-19 vaccine or a placebo.

The gene calls are TRBV6-5 and TRBJ1-4; D is ambiguous. V was shortened by 6 bases and J by 11 bases, with 10 bases between the two germline ends. Germline V gene sequence: CDR1 MNHEY, CDR2 SVGAGI. The CDR3 loop spans 11 amino acids. The CDR3 DNA reads TGTGCCAGCAGACTCGGAGGGAAACTGTTTTTT. It codes for CASRLGGKLFF.

DNA of the CDR3: TGTGCCAGCAGCCCGACGTGGTTGGTTGTGGAAAACAATGAGCAGTTCTTC. Residues: CASSPTWLVVENNEQFF. The chain joins TRBV11-2 to TRBJ2-1; D gene unclear. This CDR3 region has 17 residues. Trimming took off 5 bases at V and 5 bases at J, with 22 bases between the two ends. Germline lookup yields CDR1 SGHAT and CDR2 FQNNGV.

This chain joins TRBV2 and TRBJ1-1; D unresolved. Germline lookup yields CDR1 SNHLY and CDR2 FYNNEI. The length of the CDR3 is 13 residues. V shed 4 bases and J shed 6 bases, with 12 bases lying between them. CDR3 loop: CASSVGTGAEAFF. CDR3 bases: TGTGCCAGCAGTGTGGGTACTGGGGCTGAAGCTTTCTTT.

The gene calls are TRBV10-3 and TRBJ2-5, with TRBD2 matching 9 bases. The CDR3 runs to 14 residues. V was pared by 3 bases and J by 6 bases, with 5 bases of the junction left unmatched. Germline values: CDR1 ENHRY, CDR2 SYGVKD. CDR3 DNA sequence: TGTGCCATCAGTGATAGCGGGAGCGGTCAGACCCAGTACTTC. Its protein product is CAISDSGSGQTQYF.